The rows below give T cell receptor beta chains drawn from one sample of a study of cytomegalovirus exposure and HLA in healthy donors. Libraries were prepared by immunoSEQ multiplex PCR; TCRdb keeps only in-frame clonotypes and omits some of them. The sample lists over 200,000 clones, about 84% occurring once. Material for sequencing was PBMCs. The origin of the receptors is a human donor in good health. CDR3s include the opening cysteine and the closing phenylalanine or tryptophan. The order of the fields is J gene, clone size, D gene, CDR3 length, V gene, CDR3 protein, CDR3 DNA. A D gene is named only where the DNA matches it firmly. For some rows the clone size is stated as once, few or many, or as a class when expanded; others skip it.

j_call: TRBJ2-5; clone_size: -; d_call: -; cdr3_length: 11; v_call: TRBV2; cdr3_aa: CASKGRETQYF; cdr3_nt: TGTGCCAGCAAGGGGCGGGAGACCCAGTACTTC
j_call: TRBJ2-7; clone_size: -; d_call: -; cdr3_length: 12; v_call: TRBV30; cdr3_aa: CAWSVLSYEQYF; cdr3_nt: TGTGCCTGGAGTGTACTTTCTTACGAGCAGTACTTC
j_call: TRBJ2-1; clone_size: -; d_call: TRBD2; cdr3_length: 19; v_call: TRBV5-6; cdr3_aa: CASSFLQGLAGGPHNEQFF; cdr3_nt: TGTGCCAGCAGCTTTCTCCAAGGACTAGCGGGAGGGCCCCACAATGAGCAGTTCTTC
j_call: TRBJ2-2; clone_size: -; d_call: TRBD1; cdr3_length: 16; v_call: TRBV28; cdr3_aa: CASSYAQGANTGELFF; cdr3_nt: TGTGCCAGCAGTTACGCTCAGGGGGCGAACACCGGGGAGCTGTTTTTT
j_call: TRBJ2-5; clone_size: -; d_call: -; cdr3_length: 15; v_call: TRBV7-3; cdr3_aa: CASSLSGSDKETQYF; cdr3_nt: TGTGCCAGCAGCTTAAGTGGGTCGGACAAAGAGACCCAGTACTTC
j_call: TRBJ2-7; clone_size: -; d_call: TRBD1; cdr3_length: 15; v_call: TRBV6-6; cdr3_aa: CASSYAGTGTYEQYF; cdr3_nt: TGTGCCAGCAGTTACGCCGGGACAGGGACCTACGAGCAGTACTTC
j_call: TRBJ2-3; clone_size: -; d_call: -; cdr3_length: 17; v_call: TRBV7-6; cdr3_aa: CASSPLASTSSTDTQYF; cdr3_nt: TGTGCCAGCAGCCCCCTGGCTAGCACCTCTAGCACAGATACGCAGTATTTT
j_call: TRBJ2-7; clone_size: -; d_call: -; cdr3_length: 13; v_call: TRBV30; cdr3_aa: CAWSEEGAYEQYF; cdr3_nt: TGTGCCTGGAGTGAGGAAGGGGCCTACGAGCAGTACTTC
j_call: TRBJ2-1; clone_size: -; d_call: -; cdr3_length: 14; v_call: TRBV6-4; cdr3_aa: CASSEKADYNEQFF; cdr3_nt: TGTGCCAGCAGTGAGAAAGCCGACTACAATGAGCAGTTCTTC
j_call: TRBJ1-5; clone_size: few; d_call: -; cdr3_length: 15; v_call: TRBV7-2; cdr3_aa: CASSPSGEWNQPQHF; cdr3_nt: TGTGCCAGCAGCCCTTCCGGGGAGTGGAATCAGCCCCAGCATTTT
j_call: TRBJ2-2; clone_size: few; d_call: -; cdr3_length: 15; v_call: TRBV2; cdr3_aa: CASTELGIGTGELFF; cdr3_nt: TGTGCCAGCACGGAACTCGGGATCGGAACCGGGGAGCTGTTTTTT
j_call: TRBJ2-7; clone_size: -; d_call: TRBD1; cdr3_length: 12; v_call: TRBV7-9; cdr3_aa: CASSTRGNEQYF; cdr3_nt: TGTGCCAGCAGCACCAGGGGGAACGAGCAGTACTTC
j_call: TRBJ1-1; clone_size: -; d_call: TRBD1; cdr3_length: 16; v_call: TRBV28; cdr3_aa: CASSRTGVNRASEAFF; cdr3_nt: TGTGCCAGCAGTCGGACAGGAGTCAATCGTGCCTCTGAAGCTTTCTTT
j_call: TRBJ2-1; clone_size: -; d_call: -; cdr3_length: 14; v_call: TRBV6-5; cdr3_aa: CASSYGGIYNEQFF; cdr3_nt: TGTGCCAGCAGTTACGGGGGGATATACAATGAGCAGTTCTTC
j_call: TRBJ1-2; clone_size: -; d_call: TRBD1; cdr3_length: 11; v_call: TRBV30; cdr3_aa: CAWSVTGGYTF; cdr3_nt: TGTGCCTGGAGTGTGACAGGGGGCTACACCTTC
j_call: TRBJ2-5; clone_size: -; d_call: -; cdr3_length: 14; v_call: TRBV29-1; cdr3_aa: CSVVAGMVGETQYF; cdr3_nt: TGCAGCGTTGTGGCGGGAATGGTAGGGGAGACCCAGTACTTC
j_call: TRBJ2-7; clone_size: -; d_call: -; cdr3_length: 13; v_call: TRBV4-3; cdr3_aa: CASSQEEVGEQYF; cdr3_nt: TGCGCCAGCAGCCAAGAGGAGGTCGGCGAGCAGTACTTC
j_call: TRBJ2-7; clone_size: -; d_call: TRBD1; cdr3_length: 14; v_call: TRBV10-3; cdr3_aa: CAISEPTGGYEQYF; cdr3_nt: TGTGCCATCAGTGAGCCGACAGGGGGCTACGAGCAGTACTTC
j_call: TRBJ2-7; clone_size: -; d_call: -; cdr3_length: 15; v_call: TRBV7-6; cdr3_aa: CASSLRGSIPSEQYF; cdr3_nt: TGTGCCAGCAGCCTCCGGGGTTCGATTCCGTCCGAGCAGTACTTC
j_call: TRBJ2-2; clone_size: -; d_call: -; cdr3_length: 13; v_call: TRBV7-3; cdr3_aa: CAGSAAGTGELFF; cdr3_nt: TGTGCCGGCAGCGCGGCGGGGACCGGGGAGCTGTTTTTT
j_call: TRBJ1-5; clone_size: -; d_call: TRBD1; cdr3_length: 16; v_call: TRBV5-6; cdr3_aa: CASSWGQGRSNQPQHF; cdr3_nt: TGTGCCAGCAGCTGGGGACAGGGCAGGAGCAATCAGCCCCAGCATTTT
j_call: TRBJ2-1; clone_size: -; d_call: TRBD2; cdr3_length: 17; v_call: TRBV9; cdr3_aa: CASSARPGLAQHNEQFF; cdr3_nt: TGTGCCAGCAGCGCCCGCCCGGGACTAGCGCAACACAATGAGCAGTTCTTC
j_call: TRBJ1-2; clone_size: few; d_call: TRBD1; cdr3_length: 15; v_call: TRBV7-6; cdr3_aa: CASSPTGTGNYGYTF; cdr3_nt: TGTGCCAGCAGCCCGACCGGGACAGGGAACTATGGCTACACCTTC
j_call: TRBJ1-1; clone_size: -; d_call: TRBD1; cdr3_length: 13; v_call: TRBV28; cdr3_aa: CASSQTGFAEAFF; cdr3_nt: TGTGCCAGCAGCCAGACAGGGTTCGCTGAAGCTTTCTTT
j_call: TRBJ1-2; clone_size: -; d_call: -; cdr3_length: 13; v_call: TRBV7-9; cdr3_aa: CASSLVENYGYTF; cdr3_nt: TGTGCCAGCAGCCTCGTAGAGAACTATGGCTACACCTTC
j_call: TRBJ2-3; clone_size: once; d_call: -; cdr3_length: 16; v_call: TRBV4-1; cdr3_aa: CASSQRRQGRGDTQYF; cdr3_nt: TGCGCCAGCAGCCAACGGCGACAGGGGAGGGGAGATACGCAGTATTTT
j_call: TRBJ2-7; clone_size: few; d_call: TRBD2; cdr3_length: 15; v_call: TRBV12-5; cdr3_aa: CASGFRAGGRYEQYF; cdr3_nt: TGTGCTAGTGGTTTTAGGGCGGGAGGACGGTACGAGCAGTACTTC
j_call: TRBJ2-1; clone_size: -; d_call: -; cdr3_length: 17; v_call: TRBV23-1; cdr3_aa: CASSHNHEASDDNEQFF; cdr3_nt: TGCGCCAGCAGCCATAACCACGAGGCTAGCGACGACAATGAGCAGTTCTTC
j_call: TRBJ1-1; clone_size: -; d_call: -; cdr3_length: 14; v_call: TRBV29-1; cdr3_aa: CSVEDRMGGTEAFF; cdr3_nt: TGCAGCGTTGAAGATCGGATGGGAGGGACTGAAGCTTTCTTT
j_call: TRBJ2-7; clone_size: -; d_call: -; cdr3_length: 14; v_call: TRBV6-5; cdr3_aa: CASSPSTGYYEQYF; cdr3_nt: TGTGCCAGCAGCCCATCTACGGGGTACTACGAGCAGTACTTC
j_call: TRBJ1-3; clone_size: -; d_call: -; cdr3_length: 13; v_call: TRBV5-4; cdr3_aa: CASSLSQSDTIYF; cdr3_nt: TGTGCCAGCAGCTTGTCGCAGTCAGACACCATATATTTT
j_call: TRBJ1-1; clone_size: -; d_call: -; cdr3_length: 15; v_call: TRBV28; cdr3_aa: CASSVVQVPITEAFF; cdr3_nt: TGTGCCAGCAGTGTCGTCCAGGTACCCATAACTGAAGCTTTCTTT
j_call: TRBJ2-1; clone_size: -; d_call: -; cdr3_length: 13; v_call: TRBV11-3; cdr3_aa: CASSLGLSNEQFF; cdr3_nt: TGTGCCAGCAGCTTAGGACTCAGCAATGAGCAGTTCTTC
j_call: TRBJ2-7; clone_size: -; d_call: TRBD2; cdr3_length: 14; v_call: TRBV7-6; cdr3_aa: CASSLQAGGYEQYF; cdr3_nt: TGTGCCAGCAGCCTACAAGCGGGGGGATACGAGCAGTACTTC